These T cell receptor beta chains were read from a single sample in a study of blood T cell repertoires in COVID-19. The method was immunoSEQ multiplex PCR; TCRdb's version includes in-frame clones alone and lacks a portion of them. The repertoire consists of more than 200,000 clones, with around four fifths occurring once and the leading ten covering about 10%. The specimen was peripheral blood. These receptors were collected from a woman of 80 years or more with COVID-19, enrolled during active disease. CDR3s include the opening cysteine and the closing phenylalanine or tryptophan. A D gene is named only where the DNA matches it firmly. Expanded clones get a size class; other rows say once, few or many, or leave the size out.

TRBD1	TRBV6-6	TRBJ1-5	-	TGTGCCAGCAGCATGCAGGGGGGAGCTCAGCCCCAGCATTTT	CASSMQGGAQPQHF
TRBD1	TRBV3-1/TRBV3-2	TRBJ1-4	-	TGTGCCAGCAGCCAATTTCCCGGGACAGCTAATGAAAAACTGTTTTTT	CASSQFPGTANEKLFF
-	TRBV5-6	TRBJ1-6	-	TGTGCCAGCAGCTTGTACGGGTCCTATAATTCACCCCTCCACTTT	CASSLYGSYNSPLHF
-	TRBV10-2	TRBJ1-2	-	TGCGCCAGCACCAGGGGAGCTAACTATGGCTACACCTTC	CASTRGANYGYTF
-	TRBV6-1	TRBJ2-7	-	TGTGCCAGCAGTGAAATCGGTAGCGGAACCTCCTACGAGCAGTACTTC	CASSEIGSGTSYEQYF
-	TRBV29-1	TRBJ2-2	-	TGCAGCGTTTCTAACACCGGGGAGCTGTTTTTT	CSVSNTGELFF
-	TRBV4-3	TRBJ1-2	-	TGCGCCAGCAGTCTCAACCTTGACACCCGTGGCTACACCTTC	CASSLNLDTRGYTF
-	TRBV6-5	TRBJ1-5	-	TGTGCCAGCAGTAGCGAAGGGGATCAGCCCCAGCATTTT	CASSSEGDQPQHF
-	TRBV6-5	TRBJ2-5	-	TGTGCCAGCAGTTACACAAAGACAGGAGTTGGGACCCAGTACTTC	CASSYTKTGVGTQYF
TRBD1	TRBV3-1/TRBV3-2	TRBJ1-1	-	TGTGCCAGCAGCCAATACGGACAGGGTCATACTGAAGCTTTCTTT	CASSQYGQGHTEAFF
-	TRBV11-3	TRBJ1-1	few	TGTGCCAGCAGCCCATTCGCGGACACTGAAGCTTTCTTT	CASSPFADTEAFF
TRBD1	TRBV2	TRBJ1-1	few	TGTGCCAGCAGGCCCCAGACAGGGAAGGGTTTCTTT	CASRPQTGKGFF
-	TRBV3-1/TRBV3-2	TRBJ2-2	-	TGTGCCAGCGGGGGGACAGACACCACCGGGGAGCTGTTTTTT	CASGGTDTTGELFF
-	TRBV20-1	TRBJ2-3	-	TGCAGCGCCGCGCCCACAGATACGCAGTATTTT	CSAAPTDTQYF
-	TRBV9	TRBJ1-3	-	TGTGCCAGCAGCCCCCCAGGTCCCTCTGGAAACACCATATATTTT	CASSPPGPSGNTIYF
-	TRBV29-1	TRBJ2-5	-	TGCAGCGGAACACAGGGAACAGAGACCCAGTACTTC	CSGTQGTETQYF
-	TRBV3-1/TRBV3-2	TRBJ1-3	-	TGTGCCAGCAGGGGGAGCAACTCTGGAAACACCATATATTTT	CASRGSNSGNTIYF
-	TRBV18	TRBJ2-2	once	TGTGCCAGCTCACCACTGGACTATATTTCCGGGGAGCTGTTTTTT	CASSPLDYISGELFF
TRBD1	TRBV5-1	TRBJ1-4	-	TGCGCCAGCAGGGACAGGCCTGCAACTAATGAAAAACTGTTTTTT	CASRDRPATNEKLFF
-	TRBV5-4	TRBJ2-5	-	TGTGCCAGCAATCGCGACCAAGAGACCCAGTACTTC	CASNRDQETQYF
TRBD2	TRBV6-6	TRBJ2-5	-	TGTGCCAGCAGTTACAGCCGGGGCCTCGGGGGGGAGACCCAGTACTTC	CASSYSRGLGGETQYF
TRBD1	TRBV7-9	TRBJ1-1	once	TGTGCCAGCAGCTTAGGCCTAACAGGGGGCATAAGAGGTTCTGAAGCTTTCTTT	CASSLGLTGGIRGSEAFF
-	TRBV2	TRBJ1-5	-	TGTGCCAGCAGTGAGACAGGATTGAGCAATCAGCCCCAGCATTTT	CASSETGLSNQPQHF
-	TRBV18	TRBJ1-5	-	TGTGCCAGCTCCTCGCAGGGTAATAGCAATCAGCCCCAGCATTTT	CASSSQGNSNQPQHF
TRBD1	TRBV3-1/TRBV3-2	TRBJ1-2	-	TGTGCCAGCAGCCAAGAAGGGTGGACAGGAATGGTTGGCTACACCTTC	CASSQEGWTGMVGYTF
-	TRBV6-2/TRBV6-3	TRBJ2-5	-	TGTGCCAGCAGTTACTCCCTAGCTTTAAAGACCCAGTACTTC	CASSYSLALKTQYF
-	TRBV25-1	TRBJ1-1	-	TGTGCCAGCAGTGACGCGGGAAAGATGTGGGGTAGAACTTTCTTT	CASSDAGKMWGRTFF
-	TRBV5-1	TRBJ2-7	-	TGCGCCAGCAGCTTGAATGACAATACGTACTTC	CASSLNDNTYF
-	TRBV11-2	TRBJ2-7	-	TGTGCCAGCAGCTACCTACCCCCGGGACTCGCCTACGAGCAGTACTTC	CASSYLPPGLAYEQYF
-	TRBV6-2/TRBV6-3	TRBJ1-1	-	TGTGCCAGCAGTAGGGGTTTTGGCGCTGAAGCTTTCTTT	CASSRGFGAEAFF
TRBD1	TRBV28	TRBJ1-2	once	TGTGCCAGCAGGGGGACAGGGGGCCAGGGTGACTATGGCTACACCTTC	CASRGTGGQGDYGYTF
-	TRBV11-2	TRBJ2-2	-	TGTGCCAGCAGCTCAGGGGGGCGGGTGAACACCGGGGAGCTGTTTTTT	CASSSGGRVNTGELFF
-	TRBV6-2/TRBV6-3	TRBJ1-5	-	TGTGCCAGCAGTTACTTCTTGGCGGACTTCAATCAGCCCCAGCATTTT	CASSYFLADFNQPQHF
TRBD1	TRBV24-1	TRBJ1-1	-	TGTGCCACCAGTCGATCCGGGACAGGGGGAACTGAAGCTTTCTTT	CATSRSGTGGTEAFF